The 17 T cell receptor beta chains reported below all come from one sample, sequenced in a study of tumor and adjacent non-tumor tissue in lung cancer. This sample's RNA came from whole unsorted tissue. Three rounds of nested PCR, following a modified ARM-PCR protocol, produced the TCRbeta library. In TCRdb, the multiplex PCR reads were re-called with MiXCR into one record per CDR3 protein. This sample has roughly 120,000 distinct CDR3 sequences, with more than 70% found just once. The sequenced sample was lung tumor tissue. The receptors derive from a woman in her fifties or sixties with non-small cell lung cancer.

The rearrangement uses TRBV29-1 and TRBJ2-1, with 7 bases that match TRBD2. CDR3 length equals 18 residues. The J segment lost 2 bases and the V segment lost 5 bases, leaving 18 bases of the junction unmatched. CDR1 is SQVTM and CDR2 is ANQGSEA in the germline V gene. The CDR3 region has the DNA TGCAGCGTTAAACGAGGACTAGTGGGCCCCTCTGCCTACAATGAGCAGTTCTTC. Translated: CSVKRGLVGPSAYNEQFF.

By sample fraction, this clonotype is large. This chain joins TRBV28 and TRBJ2-3; D perhaps matches TRBD2 (6 bases). The CDR3 runs to 15 residues. Per the germline V gene, CDR1 is MDHEN and CDR2 is SYDVKM. V was shortened by 5 bases and J by 5 bases, with 17 bases between the two germline ends. CDR3 in amino acids: CASSPGDSGLDTQYF. CDR3 DNA: TGTGCCAGCAGTCCTGGGGACTCGGGCCTAGATACGCAGTATTTT.

Regarding this clonotype: Lacking the conserved final phenylalanine or tryptophan, this CDR3 likely reflects a read error. The chain links TRBV20-1 to TRBJ2-3; perhaps TRBD2 as D (6 bases). The V gene lost 3 bases and the J gene lost 4 bases, with 20 bases spanning the gap. This CDR3 region has 16 residues. Germline V CDR1 and CDR2: DFQATT, SNEGSKA (reference sequence). CDR3 nucleotide sequence: TGCAGTGCTAGGGCCAGCCTAGCGCGAGGGTCAGATACGCAGTATTGT. Translation gives CSARASLARGSDTQYC.

V gene TRBV28 combines with J gene TRBJ2-3; 11 bases align to TRBD2. V was clipped by 6 bases and J by 7 bases; unmatched bases: 6. Germline CDR1 and CDR2: MDHEN and SYDVKM. The CDR3 is made up of 14 amino acids. The CDR3 DNA sequence: TGTGCCAGCAGCGTGGGACTAGCGGCAAATACGCAGTATTTT. As protein: CASSVGLAANTQYF.

This clonotype was detected once. The final CDR3 position lacks the conserved phenylalanine or tryptophan, pointing to a likely read error. This sequence joins TRBV11-2 and TRBJ1-1, with D possibly TRBD1 on 6 matching bases. The CDR3 contains 15 residues. The germline V gene has CDR1 SGHAT and CDR2 FQNNGV. CDR3 protein: CAISLNPSGVTEAFI. CDR3 nucleotide sequence: TGTGCCATCAGCTTAAATCCCTCAGGGGTAACTGAAGCTTTCATT.

Concerning this clonotype itself: One junction end disagrees with the germline gene, perhaps due to a read error. The chain carries TRBV6-1 and TRBJ2-4; D gene ambiguous. The CDR3 loop spans 16 amino acids. The germline V gene encodes CDR1 MNHNS and CDR2 SASEGT. The CDR3 protein is CASSEPDKLAKYIQYF. The CDR3 coding sequence is TGTGCCAGCAGTGAACCCGACAAGTTAGCCAAATACATTCAGTACTTC.

Comments on this clonotype: One base away lies a much larger clone, so this may be a sequencing read error. The chain carries TRBV11-2 and TRBJ1-1, with D perhaps TRBD1 (6 bases). The CDR3 extends over 14 amino acids. Germline V gene data show CDR1 as SGHAT and CDR2 as FQNNGV. The CDR3 DNA reads TGTGCCAGCAGCTTAGACGGGGGGGACACTGAACCTTTCTTT. Translated, it gives CASSLDGGDTEPFF. Full variable domain (missing parts from reference TRBV11-2 and TRBJ1-1): EAGVAQSPRYKIIEKRQSVAFWCNPISGHATLYWYQQILGQGPKLLIQFQNNGVVDDSQLPKDRFSAERLKGVDSTLKIQPAKLEDSAVYLCASSLDGGDTEPFFGQGTRLTVV.

Concerning this clonotype itself: Lacking the conserved final phenylalanine or tryptophan, this CDR3 likely reflects a read error. The rearrangement joins TRBV11-2 to TRBJ2-7; D gene unclear. The length of the CDR3 is 11 residues. CDR1 and CDR2 (germline): SGHAT, FQNNGV. The CDR3 sequence is CARSLASEQYL. The CDR3 region has the DNA TGTGCCAGGAGCTTAGCCTCCGAGCAGTACTTA.

This sequence joins TRBV28 and TRBJ1-1; D remains unclear. The CDR3 is 14 amino acids. The V end was cut by 7 bases, the J end by 1 base, with 13 bases between. From germline, CDR1 is MDHEN and CDR2 SYDVKM. The CDR3 here is CASKTAERNTEAFF. For the CDR3, the DNA is TGTGCCAGCAAGACGGCCGAGAGGAACACTGAAGCTTTCTTT.

V gene TRBV12-3 or TRBV12-4 combines with J gene TRBJ2-5, with D tentatively TRBD2 (5 bases). There are 12 residues in the CDR3. Deletions cut 4 bases from V and 11 bases from J, with 14 bases between. The CDR3 is CASSSGPWTQYF. CDR3 nucleotides: TGTGCCAGCAGTTCCGGTCCCTGGACTCAGTACTTC.

Comment on this clonotype: A junction boundary mismatches the germline segment, possibly from a read error. V and J are TRBV29-1 and TRBJ2-1; 7 nucleotides line up with TRBD1. Germline loops: CDR1 SQVTM, CDR2 ANQGSEA. The CDR3 extends over 13 amino acids. CDR3 region: CCVETGCGNEQFF. CDR3 nucleotide sequence: TGCTGCGTCGAGACAGGGTGTGGGAATGAGCAGTTCTTC.

This rearrangement joins TRBV11-3 to TRBJ1-1; D is unclear. This CDR3 is 18 amino acids long. V was cut by 6 bases and J by 0 bases, with 23 bases left in between. Per germline, CDR1 SGHNT and CDR2 YENEEA. This CDR3 reads CASRLIGSPGGMNTEAFF. DNA of the CDR3: TGTGCCAGCAGGTTAATTGGGTCGCCGGGTGGGATGAACACTGAAGCTTTCTTT.

This chain connects TRBV20-1 to TRBJ2-3; D is undetermined. The V end was cut by 4 bases, the J end by 7 bases, with 18 bases between. Germline assignment: CDR1 DFQATT and CDR2 SNEGSKA (reference sequence). CDR3 size: 14 residues. The CDR3 nucleotides are TGCAGTGCTACATGCCCTTGGGATACATATACGCAGTATTTT. Residues: CSATCPWDTYTQYF.

With respect to this clonotype: A much larger clonotype is one base distant, so this may be a read error. This rearrangement joins TRBV6-5 to TRBJ2-7, with D perhaps matching TRBD2 (5 bases). The germline V gene has CDR1 MNHEY and CDR2 SVGAGI. The CDR3 runs to 12 residues. The CDR3 DNA follows: TGTGTCAGCAGTTACGGGGCCTACGAGCAGTACTTC. It specifies CVSSYGAYEQYF.

Comments on this clonotype: The germline gene is not matched at one end of the junction; a read error may be the cause. This rearrangement joins TRBV11-2 to TRBJ1-6; possibly TRBD1 for D (5 bases). Germline CDR1 and CDR2: SGHAT and FQNNGV. The CDR3 loop spans 13 amino acids. The CDR3 coding sequence is TGTGCCAGCAGCTCGACAGCCAATTCACCCCACCACTTT. Protein: CASSSTANSPHHF.

Details on this clonotype: Relative to the germline gene, one junction end is altered; a read error may explain this. V is TRBV11-3 and J is TRBJ2-7, with D unclear. CDR3 length: 14 amino acids. Germline V CDR1 and CDR2: SGHNT, YENEEA. CDR3 region: CASRLGTRTYEQYF. CDR3 coding DNA: TGTGCCAGCAGATTAGGTACGAGAACCTACGAGCAGTACTTC.

Notes on this clonotype: Just one base apart from a much larger clone, this may be a read error. CDR3: CASSLQGGEETQYF. The CDR3 nucleotides are TGCGCCAGCAGCTTGCAGGGTGGCGAAGAGACCCAGTACTTC. The rearrangement joins TRBV5-1 to TRBJ2-5; D may be TRBD1 (5 bases). The CDR3 is 14 residues long. Per germline, CDR1 SGHRS and CDR2 YFSETQ. V was trimmed by 1 base and J by 3 bases, leaving 10 bases between them.